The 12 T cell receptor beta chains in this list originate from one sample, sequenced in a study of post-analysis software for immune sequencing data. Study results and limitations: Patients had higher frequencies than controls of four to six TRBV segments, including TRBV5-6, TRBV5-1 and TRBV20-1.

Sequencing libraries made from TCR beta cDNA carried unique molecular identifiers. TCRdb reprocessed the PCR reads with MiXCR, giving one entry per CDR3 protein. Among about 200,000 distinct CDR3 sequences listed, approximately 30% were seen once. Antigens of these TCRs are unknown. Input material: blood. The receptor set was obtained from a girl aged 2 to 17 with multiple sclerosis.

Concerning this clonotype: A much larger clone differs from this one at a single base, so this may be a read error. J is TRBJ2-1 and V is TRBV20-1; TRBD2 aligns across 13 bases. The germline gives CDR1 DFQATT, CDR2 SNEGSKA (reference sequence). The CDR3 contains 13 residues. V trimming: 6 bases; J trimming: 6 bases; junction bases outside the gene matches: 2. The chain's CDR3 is CSAGLAGCNEQFF. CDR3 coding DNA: TGCAGTGCGGGACTAGCGGGGTGCAATGAGCAGTTCTTC.

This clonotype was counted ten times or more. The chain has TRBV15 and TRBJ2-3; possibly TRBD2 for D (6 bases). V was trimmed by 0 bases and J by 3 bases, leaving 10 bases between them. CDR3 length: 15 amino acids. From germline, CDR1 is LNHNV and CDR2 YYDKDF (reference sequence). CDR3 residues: CATSRDHRGTDTQYF. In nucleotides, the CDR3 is TGTGCCACCAGCAGAGATCACCGGGGGACAGATACGCAGTATTTT.

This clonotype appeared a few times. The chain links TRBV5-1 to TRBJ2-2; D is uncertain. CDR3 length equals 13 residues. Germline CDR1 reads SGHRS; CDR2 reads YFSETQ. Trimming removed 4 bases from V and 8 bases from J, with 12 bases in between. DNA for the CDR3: TGCGCCAGCAGCCTTAGGTGGGCTGGGGAGCTGTTTTTT. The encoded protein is CASSLRWAGELFF.

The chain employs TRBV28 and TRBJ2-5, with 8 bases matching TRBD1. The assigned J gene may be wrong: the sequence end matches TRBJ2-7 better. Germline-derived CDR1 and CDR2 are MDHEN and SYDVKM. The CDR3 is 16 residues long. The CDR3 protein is CASSLIETQGACEQYF. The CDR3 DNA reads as TGTGCCAGCAGTTTAATAGAGACTCAGGGGGCCTGCGAGCAGTACTTC.

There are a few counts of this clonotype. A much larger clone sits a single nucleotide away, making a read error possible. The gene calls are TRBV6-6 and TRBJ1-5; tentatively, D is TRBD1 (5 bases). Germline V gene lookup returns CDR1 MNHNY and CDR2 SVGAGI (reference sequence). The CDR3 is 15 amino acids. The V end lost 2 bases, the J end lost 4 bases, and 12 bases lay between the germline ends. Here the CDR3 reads CASSYGGRANQPQHF. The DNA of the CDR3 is TGTGCCAGCAGTTACGGGGGACGGGCAAATCAGCCCCAGCATTTT.

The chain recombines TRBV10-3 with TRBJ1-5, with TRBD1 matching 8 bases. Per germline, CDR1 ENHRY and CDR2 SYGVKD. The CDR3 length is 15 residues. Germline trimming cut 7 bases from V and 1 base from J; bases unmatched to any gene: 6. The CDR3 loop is CAIKADRGSNQPQHF. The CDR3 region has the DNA TGTGCCATCAAGGCTGACAGGGGAAGCAATCAGCCCCAGCATTTT.

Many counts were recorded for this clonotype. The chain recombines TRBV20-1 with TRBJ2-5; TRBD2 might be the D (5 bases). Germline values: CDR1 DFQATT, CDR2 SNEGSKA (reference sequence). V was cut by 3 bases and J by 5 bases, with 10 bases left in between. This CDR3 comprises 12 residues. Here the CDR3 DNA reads TGCAGTGCTAGCGGGGATGCGGAGACCCAGTACTTC. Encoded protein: CSASGDAETQYF.

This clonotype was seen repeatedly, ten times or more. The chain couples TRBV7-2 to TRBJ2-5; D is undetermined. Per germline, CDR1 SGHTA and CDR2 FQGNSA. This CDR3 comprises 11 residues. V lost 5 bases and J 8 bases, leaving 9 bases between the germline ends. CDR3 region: CASSLAVTQYF. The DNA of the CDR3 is TGTGCCAGCAGCCTCGCAGTTACCCAGTACTTC. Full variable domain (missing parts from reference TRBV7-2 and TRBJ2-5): GAGVSQSPSNKVTEKGKDVELRCDPISGHTALYWYRQSLGQGLEFLIYFQGNSAPDKSGLPSDRFSAERTGGSVSTLTIQRTQQEDSAVYLCASSLAVTQYFGPGTRLLVL.

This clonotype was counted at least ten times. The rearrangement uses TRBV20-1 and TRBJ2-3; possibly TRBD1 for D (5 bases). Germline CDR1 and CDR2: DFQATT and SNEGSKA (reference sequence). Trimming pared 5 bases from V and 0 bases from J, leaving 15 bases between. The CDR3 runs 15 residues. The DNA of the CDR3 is TGCAGTGCTGTCCCAGACAGCTCTAGCACAGATACGCAGTATTTT. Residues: CSAVPDSSSTDTQYF.

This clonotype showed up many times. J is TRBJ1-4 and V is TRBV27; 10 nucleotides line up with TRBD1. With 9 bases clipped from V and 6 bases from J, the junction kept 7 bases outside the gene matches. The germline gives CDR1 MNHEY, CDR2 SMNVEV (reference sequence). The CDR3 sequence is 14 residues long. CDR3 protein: CARRRGTGDEKLFF. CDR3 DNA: TGTGCCAGGAGAAGAGGGACAGGGGATGAAAAACTGTTTTTT.

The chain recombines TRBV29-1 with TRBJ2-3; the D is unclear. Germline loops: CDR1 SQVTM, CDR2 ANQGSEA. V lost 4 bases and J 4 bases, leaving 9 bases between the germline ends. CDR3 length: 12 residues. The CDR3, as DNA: TGCAGCGTTGTCCCAGCTGCAGATACGCAGTATTTT. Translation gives CSVVPAADTQYF.

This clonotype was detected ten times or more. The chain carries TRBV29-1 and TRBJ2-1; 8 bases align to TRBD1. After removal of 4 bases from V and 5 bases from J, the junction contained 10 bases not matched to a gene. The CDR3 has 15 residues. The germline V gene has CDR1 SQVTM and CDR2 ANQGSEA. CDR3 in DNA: TGCAGCGTTGTTCCCAGGGGGCCCTCGCACAATGAGCAGTTCTTC. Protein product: CSVVPRGPSHNEQFF.